This is a list of T cell receptor beta chains from one sample in a study of shared clonotypes between healthy human individuals. Assay used: immunoSEQ multiplex PCR; TCRdb lists only in-frame clones, some missing. Of around 2.1 million clones listed, around 93% were seen once; the top ten hold 1.5% to 2%. Sequences were obtained from naive CD8+ T cells from PBMCs. The receptors here all came from a man in his late teens or twenties in good health. Some clones in this sample may be carry-over from other donors' samples. Each CDR3 is given with its conserved first and last residue. D genes are given only for firm matches. Clone size, where shown, is once, few, many, or a class for clones that have expanded.

size	V	J	D	DNA	CDR3
.	TRBV15	TRBJ1-5	.	TGTGCCACCAGCAGAACACAGGGCTATAGCAATCAGCCCCAGCATTTT	CATSRTQGYSNQPQHF
few	TRBV30	TRBJ1-1	.	TGTGCCAGCGACCTCGGACGGCGGTGGGACACTGAAGCTTTCTTT	CASDLGRRWDTEAFF
.	TRBV28	TRBJ1-3	.	TGTGCCAGCAGTTTATTTTCGGGGGGAAGCTCTGGAAACACCATATATTTT	CASSLFSGGSSGNTIYF
.	TRBV28	TRBJ2-3	TRBD2	TGTGCCAGCAGGTTACTAGCGGGGGCCACAGATACGCAGTATTTT	CASRLLAGATDTQYF
.	TRBV7-9	TRBJ2-1	.	TGTGCCAGCAGCCCCGGGGGTAGCGAGTTCTTC	CASSPGGSEFF
few	TRBV7-9	TRBJ1-2	.	TGTGCCAGCCAGGGCACAGTCTATGGCTACACCTTC	CASQGTVYGYTF
.	TRBV5-1	TRBJ2-7	.	TGCGCCAGCAGCTTGAGGGGGTTAGCGGGTCCCGCCCCCTACGAGCAGTACTTC	CASSLRGLAGPAPYEQYF
.	TRBV7-9	TRBJ2-7	TRBD2	TGTGCCAGCAGCCTTGGACTAGGCTCCTACGAGCAGTACTTC	CASSLGLGSYEQYF
.	TRBV27	TRBJ2-5	.	TGTGCCAGCATTGATAGAGAGACCCAGTACTTC	CASIDRETQYF
.	TRBV15	TRBJ1-1	TRBD1	TGTGCCACCAGCAAAAACAGGGGATGGAACACTGAAGCTTTCTTT	CATSKNRGWNTEAFF
once	TRBV2	TRBJ2-6	.	TGTGCCAGCAATGGCCCTTTGGTGGTGCACTCTGGGGCCAACGTCCTGACTTTC	CASNGPLVVHSGANVLTF
.	TRBV7-2	TRBJ2-7	.	TGTGCCAGCAGCTTAAGTGTCTACGAGCAGTACTTC	CASSLSVYEQYF
.	TRBV11-3	TRBJ2-5	TRBD1	TGTGCCAGCAGCTTAAAGGGACAGTTCCAAGAGACCCAGTACTTC	CASSLKGQFQETQYF
.	TRBV15	TRBJ2-3	.	TGTGCCACCAGCAGAGTTTTTTCTCCCCGGCGCCCGGGGACCCAGCGATACACAGATACGCAGTATTTT	CATSRVFSPRRPGTQRYTDTQYF
.	TRBV6-5	TRBJ2-7	.	TGTGCCAGCAGTTACGGGCCTTTCTCCTACGAGCAGTACTTC	CASSYGPFSYEQYF
.	TRBV5-1	TRBJ1-1	.	TGCGCCAGCAGCCAAGGAGGAGAGGTAACTGAAGCTTTCTTT	CASSQGGEVTEAFF
once	TRBV25-1	TRBJ2-1	TRBD2	TGTGCCAGCAGTGGACCGTGGACTAGCAATTACAATGAGCAGTTCTTC	CASSGPWTSNYNEQFF
.	TRBV5-1	TRBJ1-2	TRBD1	TGCGCCAGCAGCTTGGGTGGACAGGGGGAATATGGCTACACCTTC	CASSLGGQGEYGYTF
once	TRBV15	TRBJ2-3	TRBD2	TGTGCCACCAGCAGTTACCCCATCAGCCCCCCGGGGGGGCCCACCACAGATACGCAGTATTTT	CATSSYPISPPGGPTTDTQYF
.	TRBV5-1	TRBJ2-3	.	TGCGCCAGCAGTCCCGACTCGGGGGCTAGCACAGATACGCAGTATTTT	CASSPDSGASTDTQYF
.	TRBV27	TRBJ2-7	.	TGTGCCAGCAGCTTTGGGGTCTCCTACGAGCAGTACTTC	CASSFGVSYEQYF
.	TRBV28	TRBJ1-3	.	TGTGCCAGCAGTTTAAATAGGCTCGATGGAAACACCATATATTTT	CASSLNRLDGNTIYF
.	TRBV7-9	TRBJ2-7	.	TGTGCCAGCAGCTCTAAAACTACGGAGCAGTACTTC	CASSSKTTEQYF
.	TRBV4-3	TRBJ2-1	TRBD2	TGCGCCAGCAGCCAAAATAGCGGGGTCTCCTACAATGAGCAGTTCTTC	CASSQNSGVSYNEQFF
.	TRBV11-3	TRBJ2-1	.	TGTGCCAGCAGCTTAGCAGGGGCTCCGGGGGACAATGAGCAGTTCTTC	CASSLAGAPGDNEQFF
.	TRBV18	TRBJ2-3	TRBD2	TGTGCCAGCTCACCGGATAGCGGGTTTCCTCGGGGTACGCAGTATTTT	CASSPDSGFPRGTQYF
.	TRBV28	TRBJ2-7	.	TGTGCCAGCAGTTTCGGCAGCAGGGTATACGAGCAGTACTTC	CASSFGSRVYEQYF
.	TRBV5-1	TRBJ2-1	.	TGCGCCAGCAGCTTAAACAATGAGCAGTTCTTC	CASSLNNEQFF
.	TRBV13	TRBJ2-3	.	TGTGCCAGCAGCTTCTCTAGTGATAATACGCAGTATTTT	CASSFSSDNTQYF
.	TRBV10-3	TRBJ2-2	.	TGTGCCATCACATCCGGGTCCACCGGGGAGCTGTTTTTT	CAITSGSTGELFF
.	TRBV6-1	TRBJ2-7	.	TGTGCCAGCAGTGAAGTAATACGAACCTACGAGCAGTACTTC	CASSEVIRTYEQYF
.	TRBV5-1	TRBJ2-7	TRBD2	TGCGCCAGCAGCTCCGGGACTAGCGGGAGCCACGAGCAGTACTTC	CASSSGTSGSHEQYF
.	TRBV7-9	TRBJ2-3	.	TGTGCCAGCAGCTTACCCCTAATAGGCGGACTTAGCACAGATACGCAGTATTTT	CASSLPLIGGLSTDTQYF
.	TRBV7-2	TRBJ2-3	.	TGTGCCAGCAGCTTAGGGGACACCCGCACAGATACGCAGTATTTT	CASSLGDTRTDTQYF
.	TRBV29-1	TRBJ2-7	TRBD1	TGCAGCGTTGAAGATTGGAGACAGGGGTCGTCCTACGAGCAGTACTTC	CSVEDWRQGSSYEQYF
.	TRBV9	TRBJ2-4	.	TGTGCCAGCAGCGAGGGTCAGGAGCCGCTAGCCAAAAACATTCAGTACTTC	CASSEGQEPLAKNIQYF
.	TRBV9	TRBJ2-1	.	TGTGCCAGCAGCTCAAGACCCGCGAGCTCCTACAATGAGCAGTTCTTC	CASSSRPASSYNEQFF
once	TRBV2	TRBJ2-1	TRBD2	TGTGCGATACAGGGACTAGCCTACAATGAGCAGTTCTTC	CAIQGLAYNEQFF
.	TRBV15	TRBJ1-3	TRBD1	TGTGCCACCAGCCCGGACAGGGGGACTGGAAACACCATATATTTT	CATSPDRGTGNTIYF
.	TRBV6-5	TRBJ2-7	TRBD1	TGTGCCAGCAGTTACGGTGACAGGGGAGGCGAGCAGTACTTC	CASSYGDRGGEQYF
.	TRBV30	TRBJ2-7	.	TGTGCCTGGAGTGTGCTCAGGCCGGGGGTGGAGCAGTACTTC	CAWSVLRPGVEQYF
.	TRBV28	TRBJ2-7	.	TGTGCCAGCAGTTTCTCATCCCGCTACGAGCAGTACTTC	CASSFSSRYEQYF
once	TRBV4-2	TRBJ2-5	TRBD2	TGTGCCAGCAGCCAAGGGGGGGGGACTCTTCAAGAGACCCAGTACTTC	CASSQGGGTLQETQYF
.	TRBV27	TRBJ2-2	.	TGTGCCAGCACAAACACCGGGGAGCTGTTTTTT	CASTNTGELFF
once	TRBV7-2	TRBJ2-3	.	TGTGCCAGCAGCCGGACTCCAGGTTTTGGGACAGATACGCAGTATTTT	CASSRTPGFGTDTQYF
.	TRBV4-2	TRBJ1-4	.	TGTGCCAGCAGCCAGACAGGAACTAATGAAAAACTGTTTTTT	CASSQTGTNEKLFF
few	TRBV7-9	TRBJ2-5	.	TGTGCCAGCAGCGTTATGTTTGAGGCCGGGGAGACCCAGTACTTC	CASSVMFEAGETQYF
few	TRBV30	TRBJ1-5	.	TGTGCCTGGGCTAAAGGACGGACGGGTCAGCCCCAGCATTTT	CAWAKGRTGQPQHF
.	TRBV10-3	TRBJ1-2	.	TGTGCCATCAGTCATCAAGGGGGGTCGGTGGAAGGCTACACCTTC	CAISHQGGSVEGYTF
.	TRBV7-3	TRBJ1-1	TRBD1	TGTGCCAGCAGCCCTACCGGGACAGGGGGTATGTGGGCTGAAGCTTTCTTT	CASSPTGTGGMWAEAFF